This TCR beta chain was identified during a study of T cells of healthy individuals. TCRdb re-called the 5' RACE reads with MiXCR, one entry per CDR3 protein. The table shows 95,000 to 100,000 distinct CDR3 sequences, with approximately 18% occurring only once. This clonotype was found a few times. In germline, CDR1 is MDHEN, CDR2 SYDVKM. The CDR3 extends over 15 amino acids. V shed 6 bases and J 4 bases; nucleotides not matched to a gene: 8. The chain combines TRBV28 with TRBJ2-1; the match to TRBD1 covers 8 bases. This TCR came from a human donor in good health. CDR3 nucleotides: TGTGCCAGCAGACGCCGGACAGGGTCGTACAATGAGCAGTTCTTC. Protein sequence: CASRRRTGSYNEQFF.